The present TCR beta chain was sequenced within a study of T-cell memory formation after mild COVID-19. Study context: Largely donor-specific TCR clusters were found. General observations from the study: CD4+ contracting clones were mainly CM and EM; CD8+ ones, EMRA.

Trimming removed 2 bases from V and 8 bases from J, with 21 bases in between. The CDR3 contains 15 residues. The germline gives CDR1 DFQATT, CDR2 SNEGSKA (reference sequence). Constant-segment-primed 5'RACE gave TCR alpha and TCR beta cDNA libraries with sample barcodes and UMIs. One entry per CDR3 protein results from TCRdb running MiXCR on the 5' RACE reads. The table shows about 110,000 distinct CDR3 sequences, with 18% occurring only once. Details on this clonotype: Antigen specificity is unknown.

Sequencing was performed on PBMCs or a T cell subset sorted from them (not recorded which). The chain joins TRBV20-1 to TRBJ1-2; perhaps TRBD1 as D (5 bases). The TCR sequence derives from a man aged 18 to 29 who had mild COVID-19 (a few samples of this study predate the infection). Cell type and time point are not known. Here the CDR3 reads CSARRDGVLQKGYTF. The CDR3 DNA reads TGCAGTGCTAGAAGGGACGGGGTACTCCAGAAAGGCTACACCTTC.